What follows describes a single TCR beta chain. The V end lost 5 bases, the J end lost 0 bases, and 23 bases lay between the germline ends. CDR1 is LNHDA and CDR2 is SQIVND in the germline V gene (reference sequence). The CDR3 contains 19 residues. These data come from a study of blood T cell repertoires in COVID-19. In the study's own analysis: Estimation of nucleated cell counts relied on the amplification of reference gene primers. Assay used: immunoSEQ multiplex PCR; TCRdb lists only in-frame clones, some missing. The V and J calls and the clone size are those of that table, but D and trimming were determined from the DNA. Of roughly 410,000 clones listed, roughly 90% were seen once; the top ten hold about 1.2%.

What was sequenced was peripheral blood. The rearrangement uses TRBV19 and TRBJ1-5, with no clear D. The TCR comes from a man aged 35 to 55 with acute or convalescent COVID-19. The CDR3 DNA reads as TGTGCCAGTAGTCCCTCACCCACAGTAGACATTTATAGCAATCAGCCCCAGCATTTT. Encoded protein: CASSPSPTVDIYSNQPQHF.